This T cell receptor (beta chain) originates from a study of CD8+ T cells in alopecia areata. The germline gives CDR1 MNHEY, CDR2 SMNVEV (reference sequence). CDR3 length equals 16 residues. V lost 9 bases and J lost 5; bases outside the gene matches: 18. The authors extracted RNA and reverse transcribed it into cDNA as the sequencing template. This table comes from immunoSEQ multiplex PCR, and its TCRdb copy is limited to in-frame clones, with some not included. Here the sample spans around 7,500 clones, 64% being singletons. In alopecia areata patients, both lesional scalp punch biopsies and peripheral blood were collected.

The receptor was isolated from a human donor with alopecia areata. This chain links TRBV27 with TRBJ2-7, with 8 bases fitting TRBD2. The sequenced sample was skin, obtained at week 0. The CDR3 DNA sequence: TGTGCCAGTTCGGGGGTAGCGGGGCCACCTCGCCACGAGCAGTACTTC. Translating it yields CASSGVAGPPRHEQYF.